This T cell receptor beta chain was profiled in a study of STAT3 mutations in large granular lymphocyte leukemia. Study as a whole: Roughly half of the longitudinally sequenced T-LGLL patients carried detectable canonical activating STAT3 mutations. General study results and limits: Some patients had dominant TCR clones larger than their STAT3 mutant burden. In about 30% of the 18 patients, new TCR clonotypes emerged after therapy. A small but highly pathogenic clone may have been missed. At least one immunodominant TCR beta clonotype appeared in every T-cell large granular lymphocyte leukemia patient.

Comment on this clone: As yet, its antigen is unknown.

CDR3 length equals 16 residues. Germline CDR1 is MNHNS and CDR2 is SASEGT. V was shortened by 0 bases and J by 8 bases, with 14 bases between the two germline ends. Clones were read by immunoSEQ multiplex PCR, and TCRdb kept only the in-frame ones, dropping some. The sample records around 17,000 clones, 80% to 90% being singletons. This sequence joins TRBV6-1 and TRBJ1-6; D may be TRBD1 (5 bases). This TCR derives from a man between 50 and 59 years old with T-cell large granular lymphocyte leukemia. Some clones in this sample may be carry-over from other donors' samples. The sequenced sample consisted of peripheral blood mononuclear cells. The CDR3 DNA reads TGTGCCAGCAGTGAAGCTTTGGGGGGGATGGATTCACCCCTCCACTTT. Translating it yields CASSEALGGMDSPLHF.